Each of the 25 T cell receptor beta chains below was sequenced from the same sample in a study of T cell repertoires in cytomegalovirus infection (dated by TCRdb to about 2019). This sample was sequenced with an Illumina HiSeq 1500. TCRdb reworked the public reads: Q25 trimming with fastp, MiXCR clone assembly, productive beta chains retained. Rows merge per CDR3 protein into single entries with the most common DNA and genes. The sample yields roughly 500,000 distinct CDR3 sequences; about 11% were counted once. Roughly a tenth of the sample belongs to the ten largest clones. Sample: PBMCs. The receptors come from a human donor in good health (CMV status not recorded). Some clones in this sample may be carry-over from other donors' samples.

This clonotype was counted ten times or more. The CDR3 DNA is TGTGCCAGCAGCCACCGGACCGGGACAGGGGGCGATGGCTACACCTTC. This encodes CASSHRTGTGGDGYTF. The V call is TRBV5-5, the J call TRBJ1-2; 12 nucleotides match TRBD1. J gave up 6 bases and V 4 bases, and 10 bases lay outside the gene matches. The CDR3 spans 16 residues. Per the germline V gene, CDR1 is SGHKS and CDR2 is YYEKEE (reference sequence).

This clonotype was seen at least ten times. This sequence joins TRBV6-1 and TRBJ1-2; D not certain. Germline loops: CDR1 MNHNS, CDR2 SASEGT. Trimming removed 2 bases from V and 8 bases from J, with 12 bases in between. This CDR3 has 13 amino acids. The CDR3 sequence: CASSETTVGGYTF. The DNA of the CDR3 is TGTGCCAGCAGTGAAACTACAGTAGGAGGCTACACCTTC.

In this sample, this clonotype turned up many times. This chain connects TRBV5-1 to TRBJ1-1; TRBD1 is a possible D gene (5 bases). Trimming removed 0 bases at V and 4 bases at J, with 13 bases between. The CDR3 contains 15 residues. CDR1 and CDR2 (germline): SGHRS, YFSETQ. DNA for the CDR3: TGCGCCAGCAGCTTGGCAGCAGGGTCCCCCACTGAAGCTTTCTTT. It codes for CASSLAAGSPTEAFF.

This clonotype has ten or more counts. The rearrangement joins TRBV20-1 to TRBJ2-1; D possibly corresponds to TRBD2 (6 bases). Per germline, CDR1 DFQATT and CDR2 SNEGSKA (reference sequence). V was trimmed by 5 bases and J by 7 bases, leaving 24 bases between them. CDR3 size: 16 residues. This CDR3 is CSARDGGRESGNEQFF. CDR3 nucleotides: TGCAGTGCTCGGGATGGAGGGCGCGAGAGTGGGAATGAGCAGTTCTTC.

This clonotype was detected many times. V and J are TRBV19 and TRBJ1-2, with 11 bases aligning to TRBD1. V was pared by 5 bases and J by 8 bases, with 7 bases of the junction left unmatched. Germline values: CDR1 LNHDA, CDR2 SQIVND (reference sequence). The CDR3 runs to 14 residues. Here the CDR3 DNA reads TGTGCCAGTAGTGTTGGACAGGGGGCCGGGGGCTACACCTTC. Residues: CASSVGQGAGGYTF.

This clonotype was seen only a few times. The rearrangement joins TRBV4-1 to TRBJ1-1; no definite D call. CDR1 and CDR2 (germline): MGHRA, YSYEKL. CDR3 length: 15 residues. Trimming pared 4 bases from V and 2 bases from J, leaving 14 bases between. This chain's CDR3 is CASSPRDYINTEAFF. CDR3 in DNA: TGCGCCAGCAGCCCCCGGGATTATATAAACACTGAAGCTTTCTTT.

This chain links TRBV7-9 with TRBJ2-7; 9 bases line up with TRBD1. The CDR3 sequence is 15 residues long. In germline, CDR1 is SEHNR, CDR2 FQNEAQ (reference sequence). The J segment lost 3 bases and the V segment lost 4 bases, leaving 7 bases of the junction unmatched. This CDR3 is CASSSPGQGIYEQYF. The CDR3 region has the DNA TGTGCCAGCAGCTCACCGGGACAGGGCATCTACGAGCAGTACTTC. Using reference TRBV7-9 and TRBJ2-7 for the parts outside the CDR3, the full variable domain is DTGVSQNPRHKITKRGQNVTFRCDPISEHNRLYWYRQTLGQGPEFLTYFQNEAQLEKSRLLSDRFSAERPKGSFSTLEIQRTEQGDSAMYLCASSSPGQGIYEQYFGPGTRLTVT.

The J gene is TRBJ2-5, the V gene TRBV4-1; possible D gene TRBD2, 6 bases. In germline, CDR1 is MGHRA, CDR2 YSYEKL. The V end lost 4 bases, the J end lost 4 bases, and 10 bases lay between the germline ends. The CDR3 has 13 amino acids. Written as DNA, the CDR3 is TGCGCCAGCAGCCCTCGGGAGTCAGAGACCCAGTACTTC. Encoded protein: CASSPRESETQYF.

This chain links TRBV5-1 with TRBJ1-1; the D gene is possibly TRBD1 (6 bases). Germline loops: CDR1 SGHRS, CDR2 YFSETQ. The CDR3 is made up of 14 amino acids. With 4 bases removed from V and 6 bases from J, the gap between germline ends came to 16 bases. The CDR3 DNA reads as TGCGCCAGCAGCCTTCTTCCAGGGGATGCTGAAGCTTTCTTT. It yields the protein CASSLLPGDAEAFF.

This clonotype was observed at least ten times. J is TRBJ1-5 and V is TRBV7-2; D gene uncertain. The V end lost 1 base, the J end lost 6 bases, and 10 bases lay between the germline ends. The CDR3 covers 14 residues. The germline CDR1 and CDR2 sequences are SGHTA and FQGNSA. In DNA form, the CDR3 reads TGTGCCAGCAGCTTAGTTCGGGTAGCTCAGCCCCAGCATTTT. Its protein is CASSLVRVAQPQHF.

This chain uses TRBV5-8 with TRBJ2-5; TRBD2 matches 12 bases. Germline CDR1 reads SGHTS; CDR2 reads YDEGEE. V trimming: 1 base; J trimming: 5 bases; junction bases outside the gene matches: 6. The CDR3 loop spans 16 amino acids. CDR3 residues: CASSLTSGGSSETQYF. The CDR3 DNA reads TGTGCCAGCAGCTTGACTAGCGGGGGGTCGAGTGAGACCCAGTACTTC.

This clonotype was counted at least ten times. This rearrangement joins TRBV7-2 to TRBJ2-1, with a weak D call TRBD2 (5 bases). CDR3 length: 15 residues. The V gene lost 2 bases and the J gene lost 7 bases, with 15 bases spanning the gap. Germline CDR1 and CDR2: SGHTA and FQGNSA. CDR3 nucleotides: TGTGCCAGCAGCTTATTGGCGGGTTTCGGAAATGAGCAGTTCTTC. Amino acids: CASSLLAGFGNEQFF.

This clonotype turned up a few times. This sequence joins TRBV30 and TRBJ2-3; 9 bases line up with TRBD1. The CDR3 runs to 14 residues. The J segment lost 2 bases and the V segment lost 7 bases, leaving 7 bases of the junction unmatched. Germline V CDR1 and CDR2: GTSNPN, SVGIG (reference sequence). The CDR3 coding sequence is TGTGCCTCCGGACAGGGGCAACCCACAGATACGCAGTATTTT. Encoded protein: CASGQGQPTDTQYF. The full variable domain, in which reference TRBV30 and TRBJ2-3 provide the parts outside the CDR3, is SQTIHQWPATLVQPVGSPLSLECTVEGTSNPNLYWYRQAAGRGLQLLFYSVGIGQISSEVPQNLSASRPQDRQFILSSKKLLLSDSGFYLCASGQGQPTDTQYFGPGTRLTVL.

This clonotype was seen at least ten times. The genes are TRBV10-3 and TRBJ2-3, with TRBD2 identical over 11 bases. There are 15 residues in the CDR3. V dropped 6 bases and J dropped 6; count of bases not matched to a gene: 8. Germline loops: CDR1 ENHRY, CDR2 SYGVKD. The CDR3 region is CAIRDGTSGPDTQYF. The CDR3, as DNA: TGTGCCATCAGGGACGGGACTAGCGGCCCCGATACGCAGTATTTT.

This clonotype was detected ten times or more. CDR3 residues: CASSSDMGNQPQHF. The CDR3 DNA sequence: TGTGCCAGCAGTTCCGATATGGGCAATCAGCCCCAGCATTTT. This rearrangement joins TRBV6-6 to TRBJ1-5; D gene ambiguous. CDR3 length equals 14 residues. Germline V gene lookup returns CDR1 MNHNY and CDR2 SVGAGI (reference sequence). V lost 4 bases and J 2 bases, leaving 9 bases between the germline ends.

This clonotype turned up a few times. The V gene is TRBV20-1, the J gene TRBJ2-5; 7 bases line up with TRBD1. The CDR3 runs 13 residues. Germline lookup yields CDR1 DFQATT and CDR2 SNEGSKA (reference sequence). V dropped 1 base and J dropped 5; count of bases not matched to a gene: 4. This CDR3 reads CSARGQGVETQYF. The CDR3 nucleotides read TGCAGTGCTAGAGGACAGGGTGTTGAGACCCAGTACTTC.

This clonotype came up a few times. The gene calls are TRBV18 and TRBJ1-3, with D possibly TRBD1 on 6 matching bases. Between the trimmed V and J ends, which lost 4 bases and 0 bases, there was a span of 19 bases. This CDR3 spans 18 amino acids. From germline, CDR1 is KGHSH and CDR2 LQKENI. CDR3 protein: CASSLDWSGGRSGNTIYF. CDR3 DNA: TGTGCCAGCTCACTCGACTGGAGTGGGGGGCGCTCTGGAAACACCATATATTTT. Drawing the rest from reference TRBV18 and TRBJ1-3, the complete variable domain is NAGVMQNPRHLVRRRGQEARLRCSPMKGHSHVYWYRQLPEEGLKFMVYLQKENIIDESGMPKERFSAEFPKEGPSILRIQQVVRGDSAAYFCASSLDWSGGRSGNTIYFGEGSWLTVV.

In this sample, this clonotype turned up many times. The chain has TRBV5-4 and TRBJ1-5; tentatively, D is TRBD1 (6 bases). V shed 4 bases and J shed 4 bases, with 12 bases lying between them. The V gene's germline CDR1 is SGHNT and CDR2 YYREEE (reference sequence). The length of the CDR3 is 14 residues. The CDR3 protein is CASSRGGANQPQHF. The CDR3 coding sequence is TGTGCCAGCAGCCGTGGGGGCGCAAATCAGCCCCAGCATTTT.

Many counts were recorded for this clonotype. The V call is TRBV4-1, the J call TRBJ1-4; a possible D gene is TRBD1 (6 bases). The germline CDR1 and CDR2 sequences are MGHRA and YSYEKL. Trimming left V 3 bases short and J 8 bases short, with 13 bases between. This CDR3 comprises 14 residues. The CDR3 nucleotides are TGCGCCAGCAGCCAGCCCCAGGGGCGGGAAAAACTGTTTTTT. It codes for CASSQPQGREKLFF.

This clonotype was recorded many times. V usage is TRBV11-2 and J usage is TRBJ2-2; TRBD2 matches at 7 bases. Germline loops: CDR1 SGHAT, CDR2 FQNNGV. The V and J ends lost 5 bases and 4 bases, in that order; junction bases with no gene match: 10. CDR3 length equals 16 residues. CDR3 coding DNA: TGTGCCAGCAGCCCTATGGGGGGAGGGCGCACCGGGGAGCTGTTTTTT. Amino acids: CASSPMGGGRTGELFF.

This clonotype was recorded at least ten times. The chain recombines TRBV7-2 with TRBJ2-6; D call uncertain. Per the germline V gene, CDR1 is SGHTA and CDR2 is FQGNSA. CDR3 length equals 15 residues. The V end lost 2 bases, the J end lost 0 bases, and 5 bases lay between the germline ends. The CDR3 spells CASSLQVSGANVLTF. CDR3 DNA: TGTGCCAGCAGCTTACAAGTCTCTGGGGCCAACGTCCTGACTTTC.

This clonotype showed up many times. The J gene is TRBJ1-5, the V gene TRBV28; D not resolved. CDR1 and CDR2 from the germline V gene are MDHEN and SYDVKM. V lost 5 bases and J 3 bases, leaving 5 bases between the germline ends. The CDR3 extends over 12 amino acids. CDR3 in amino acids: CASSKANQPQHF. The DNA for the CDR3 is TGTGCCAGCAGTAAAGCCAATCAGCCCCAGCATTTT. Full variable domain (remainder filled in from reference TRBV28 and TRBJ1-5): DVKVTQSSRYLVKRTGEKVFLECVQDMDHENMFWYRQDPGLGLRLIYFSYDVKMKEKGDIPEGYSVSREKKERFSLILESASTNQTSMYLCASSKANQPQHFGDGTRLSIL.

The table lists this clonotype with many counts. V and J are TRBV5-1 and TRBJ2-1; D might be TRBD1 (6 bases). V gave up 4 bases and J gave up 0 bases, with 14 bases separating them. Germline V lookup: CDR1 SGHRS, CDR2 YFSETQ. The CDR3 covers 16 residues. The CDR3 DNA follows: TGCGCCAGCAGCCGCCGACAGGCGAGCTCCTACAATGAGCAGTTCTTC. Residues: CASSRRQASSYNEQFF.

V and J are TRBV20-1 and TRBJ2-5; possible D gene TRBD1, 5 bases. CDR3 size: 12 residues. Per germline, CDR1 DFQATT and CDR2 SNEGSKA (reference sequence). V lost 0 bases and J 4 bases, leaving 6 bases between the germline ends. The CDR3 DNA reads TGCAGTGCTAGAGACAGGGTAGAGACCCAGTACTTC. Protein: CSARDRVETQYF.

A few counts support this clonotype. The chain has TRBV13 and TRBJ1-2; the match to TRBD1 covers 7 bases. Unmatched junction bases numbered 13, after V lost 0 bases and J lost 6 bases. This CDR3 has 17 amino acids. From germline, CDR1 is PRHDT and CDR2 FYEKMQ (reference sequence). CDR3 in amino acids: CASSLGRGPGIEDGYTF. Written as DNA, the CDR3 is TGTGCCAGCAGCTTAGGAAGGGGGCCGGGGATTGAGGATGGCTACACCTTC.